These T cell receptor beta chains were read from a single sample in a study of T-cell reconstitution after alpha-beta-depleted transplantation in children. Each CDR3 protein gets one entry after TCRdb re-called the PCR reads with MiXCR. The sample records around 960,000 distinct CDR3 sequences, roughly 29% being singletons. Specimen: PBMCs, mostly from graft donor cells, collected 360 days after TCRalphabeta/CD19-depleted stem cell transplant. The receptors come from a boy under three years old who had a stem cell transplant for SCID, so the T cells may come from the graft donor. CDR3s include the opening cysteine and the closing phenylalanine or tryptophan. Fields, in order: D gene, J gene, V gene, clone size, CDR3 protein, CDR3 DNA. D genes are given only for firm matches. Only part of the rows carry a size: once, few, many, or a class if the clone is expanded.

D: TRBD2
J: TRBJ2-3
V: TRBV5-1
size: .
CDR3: CASSRGLAGGFDTQYF
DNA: TGCGCCAGCAGCAGGGGACTAGCGGGGGGCTTCGATACGCAGTATTTT

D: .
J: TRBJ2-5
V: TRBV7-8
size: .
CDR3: CASSLRGQGVLQETQYF
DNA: TGTGCCAGCAGCTTACGGGGACAAGGCGTACTCCAAGAGACCCAGTACTTC

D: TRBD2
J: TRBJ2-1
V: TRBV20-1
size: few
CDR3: CSIKHTGTRGFGEQFF
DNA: TGCAGCATCAAGCACACCGGGACTAGGGGGTTTGGTGAGCAGTTCTTC

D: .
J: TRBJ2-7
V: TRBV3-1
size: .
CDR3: CATKGGSYEQYF
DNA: TGTGCCACCAAGGGGGGATCCTACGAGCAGTACTTC

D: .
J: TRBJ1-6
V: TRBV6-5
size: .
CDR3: CASSYQTGGAYNSPLHF
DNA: TGTGCCAGCAGTTATCAGACAGGCGGGGCGTATAATTCACCCCTCCACTTT

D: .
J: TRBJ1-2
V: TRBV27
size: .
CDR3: CASSPEGYGGYTF
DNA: TGTGCCAGCAGTCCCGAAGGGTACGGTGGCTACACCTTC

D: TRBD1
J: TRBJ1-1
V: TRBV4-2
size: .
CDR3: CASSQGEPGQGLTFF
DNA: TGTGCCAGCAGCCAAGGGGAACCGGGACAGGGGCTAACTTTCTTT

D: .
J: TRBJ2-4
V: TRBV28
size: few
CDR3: CASSPPTGSAKNIQYF
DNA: TGTGCCAGCAGTCCGCCCACAGGGAGCGCCAAAAACATTCAGTACTTC

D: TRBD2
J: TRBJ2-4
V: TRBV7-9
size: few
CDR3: CASSPRAGGRKNIQYF
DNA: TGTGCCAGCAGCCCCCGAGCGGGGGGGCGCAAAAACATTCAGTACTTC

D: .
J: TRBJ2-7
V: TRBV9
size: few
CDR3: CASSVAGGAEQYF
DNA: TGTGCCAGCAGCGTAGCTGGAGGGGCCGAGCAGTACTTC

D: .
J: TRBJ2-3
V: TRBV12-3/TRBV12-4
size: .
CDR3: CASSKGVRDTQYF
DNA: TGTGCCAGCAGCAAGGGGGTCAGAGATACGCAGTATTTT

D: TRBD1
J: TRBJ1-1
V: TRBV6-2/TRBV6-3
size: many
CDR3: CASSYGPRKGGLNTEAFF
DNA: TGTGCCAGCAGTTATGGCCCTCGGAAAGGGGGCTTGAACACTGAAGCTTTCTTT

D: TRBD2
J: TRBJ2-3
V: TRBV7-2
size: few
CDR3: CASSWIYGGATDTQYF
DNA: TGTGCCAGCAGCTGGATTTACGGGGGGGCCACAGATACGCAGTATTTT

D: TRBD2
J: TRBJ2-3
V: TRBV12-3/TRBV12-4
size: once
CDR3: CASRRAGGLADTQYF
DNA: TGTGCCAGCAGGAGAGCGGGGGGGCTGGCAGATACGCAGTATTTT

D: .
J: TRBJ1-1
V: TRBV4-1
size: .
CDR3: CASSQGVRESTEAFF
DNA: TGCGCCAGCAGCCAAGGGGTCAGGGAGAGCACTGAAGCTTTCTTT

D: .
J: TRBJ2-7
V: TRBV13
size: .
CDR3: CASSFARQAVREQYF
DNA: TGTGCCAGCAGCTTCGCCCGACAGGCTGTACGGGAGCAGTACTTC

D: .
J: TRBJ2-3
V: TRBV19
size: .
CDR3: CASRAQRASSTDTQYF
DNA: TGTGCCAGTAGGGCCCAAAGGGCCTCTAGCACAGATACGCAGTATTTT

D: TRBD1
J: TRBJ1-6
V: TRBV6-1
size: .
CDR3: CASRRDRGNSPLHF
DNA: TGTGCCAGCAGGAGGGACAGGGGAAACTCACCCCTCCACTTT